What follows are 11 T cell receptor beta chains derived from one specimen sequenced in a study of shared clonotypes between healthy human individuals. CD45RO-negative, CCR7-positively selected cells formed the naive CD8 fraction, excluding terminally differentiated effector memory CD45RA+ cells. This table comes from immunoSEQ multiplex PCR, and its TCRdb copy is limited to in-frame clones, with some not included. The table lists about 2 million clones, about 95% of them singletons. Sequenced material: naive CD8+ T cells sorted from blood. The receptors were gathered from a man in his late teens or twenties in good health.

The rearrangement uses TRBV19 and TRBJ2-7; D is possibly TRBD1 or TRBD2 (5 bases each). The CDR3 has 13 amino acids. Per germline, CDR1 LNHDA and CDR2 SQIVND (reference sequence). Trimming stripped 5 bases from V and 4 bases from J, with 12 bases between. The CDR3 spells CASSGQGRYEQYF. In nucleotides, the CDR3 is TGTGCCAGTAGTGGGCAGGGACGGTACGAGCAGTACTTC.

This chain connects TRBV4-1 to TRBJ2-7; 7 bases agree with TRBD1. This CDR3 has 16 amino acids. Germline values: CDR1 MGHRA, CDR2 YSYEKL. Trimming at V came to 0 bases and at J to 0 bases, leaving 5 bases not matched to a gene. Written as DNA, the CDR3 is TGCGCCAGCAGCCAAGATGCGGACAGGAGCTCCTACGAGCAGTACTTC. It is translated as CASSQDADRSSYEQYF.

The chain has TRBV7-9 and TRBJ1-3; tentatively, D is TRBD1 (5 bases). The CDR3 totals 15 residues. Trimming shortened V by 5 bases and J by 0 bases, and 11 bases separated the two germline ends. Per germline, CDR1 SEHNR and CDR2 FQNEAQ (reference sequence). CDR3 amino acids: CASSGGHDSGNTIYF. The CDR3 DNA reads TGTGCCAGCAGCGGGGGTCATGACTCTGGAAACACCATATATTTT.

The rearrangement links TRBV5-1 to TRBJ1-1; maybe TRBD1 (5 bases). CDR1 is SGHRS and CDR2 is YFSETQ in the germline V gene. V was pared by 4 bases and J by 3 bases, with 19 bases between. The CDR3 length is 16 residues. The CDR3 nucleotides read TGCGCCAGCAGCATAGGGCTACCGGGGGAGGACACTGAAGCTTTCTTT. The encoded protein is CASSIGLPGEDTEAFF.

This chain uses TRBV7-2 with TRBJ2-5; tentative D call: TRBD1 (5 bases). Germline CDR1 and CDR2: SGHTA and FQGNSA. The length of the CDR3 is 14 residues. The germline V and J ends were trimmed by 3 bases and 4 bases, with 12 bases remaining between them. The CDR3 protein is CASSFQAGIETQYF. The CDR3 region has the DNA TGTGCCAGCAGCTTCCAGGCAGGGATAGAGACCCAGTACTTC. Full variable domain (outside the CDR3, taken from reference TRBV7-2 and TRBJ2-5): GAGVSQSPSNKVTEKGKDVELRCDPISGHTALYWYRQSLGQGLEFLIYFQGNSAPDKSGLPSDRFSAERTGGSVSTLTIQRTQQEDSAVYLCASSFQAGIETQYFGPGTRLLVL.

Of note for this clone: Other DNA sequences in the same sample also yield this CDR3. V is TRBV12-5 and J is TRBJ2-1; no clear D. This CDR3 has 12 residues. V was clipped by 0 bases and J by 7 bases, with 4 bases between them. Germline V CDR1 and CDR2: LGHNT, FRNRAP. The CDR3 DNA is TGTGCTAGTGGTTTGGTAAGAAATGAGCAGTTCTTC. Amino acids: CASGLVRNEQFF.

As regards this clone: Other DNA sequences in this sample translate to the same CDR3. This chain uses TRBV4-1 with TRBJ2-7; D remains unclear. The germline V and J ends were trimmed by 3 bases and 4 bases, with 13 bases remaining between them. In germline, CDR1 is MGHRA, CDR2 YSYEKL. The CDR3 runs to 14 residues. The CDR3 DNA is TGCGCCAGCAGCCACCCTACGGGTGGGTACGAGCAGTACTTC. Its protein product is CASSHPTGGYEQYF.

The V gene is TRBV4-3, the J gene TRBJ2-5; 7 bases are a match to TRBD1. Losses at the gene ends were 4 bases for V and 4 bases for J; bases not matched to a gene: 6. Germline V gene data show CDR1 as LGHNA and CDR2 as YSLEER. The CDR3 extends over 14 amino acids. The DNA of the CDR3 is TGCGCCAGCAGCCCCCAGTCAGGGGGAGAGACCCAGTACTTC. It is translated as CASSPQSGGETQYF.

The J gene is TRBJ2-2, the V gene TRBV28, with D uncertain. CDR1 and CDR2 (germline): MDHEN, SYDVKM. V was trimmed by 2 bases and J by 3 bases, leaving 4 bases between them. The CDR3 extends over 13 amino acids. DNA for the CDR3: TGTGCCAGCAGTTTAGCGGACACCGGGGAGCTGTTTTTT. It codes for CASSLADTGELFF.

The V gene is TRBV4-1, the J gene TRBJ2-1; perhaps D is TRBD1 or TRBD2 (6 bases each). This CDR3 comprises 18 residues. Germline loops: CDR1 MGHRA, CDR2 YSYEKL. Trimming pared 0 bases from V and 2 bases from J, leaving 17 bases between. The CDR3 region has the DNA TGCGCCAGCAGCCAAGAAGGGGGGCGTGCGGCCCCCTACAATGAGCAGTTCTTC. As protein: CASSQEGGRAAPYNEQFF.

The V and J genes are TRBV10-2 and TRBJ1-2; TRBD1 agrees at 10 bases. The CDR3 length is 16 residues. The ends lost 8 bases at V and 4 bases at J; junction bases unmatched: 13. Germline V gene sequence: CDR1 WSHSY, CDR2 SAAADI. CDR3 in amino acids: CASDGTGAAGGYGYTF. In DNA, the CDR3 is TGCGCCAGCGACGGGACAGGGGCGGCGGGTGGCTATGGCTACACCTTC.